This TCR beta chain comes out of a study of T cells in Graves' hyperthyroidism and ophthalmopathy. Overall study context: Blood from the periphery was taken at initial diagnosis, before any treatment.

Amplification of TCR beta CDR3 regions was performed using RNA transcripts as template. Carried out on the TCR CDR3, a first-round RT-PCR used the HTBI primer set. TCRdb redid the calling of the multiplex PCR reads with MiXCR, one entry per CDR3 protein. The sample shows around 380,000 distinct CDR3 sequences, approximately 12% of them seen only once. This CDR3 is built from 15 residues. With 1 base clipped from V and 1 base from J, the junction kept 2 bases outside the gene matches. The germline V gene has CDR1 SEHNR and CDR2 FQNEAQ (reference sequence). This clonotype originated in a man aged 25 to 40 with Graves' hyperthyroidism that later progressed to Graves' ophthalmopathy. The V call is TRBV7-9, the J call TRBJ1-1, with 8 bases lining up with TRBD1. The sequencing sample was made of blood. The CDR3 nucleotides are TGTGCCAGCAGCTTAGGGGGACAGGCGAACACTGAAGCTTTCTTT. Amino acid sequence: CASSLGGQANTEAFF.